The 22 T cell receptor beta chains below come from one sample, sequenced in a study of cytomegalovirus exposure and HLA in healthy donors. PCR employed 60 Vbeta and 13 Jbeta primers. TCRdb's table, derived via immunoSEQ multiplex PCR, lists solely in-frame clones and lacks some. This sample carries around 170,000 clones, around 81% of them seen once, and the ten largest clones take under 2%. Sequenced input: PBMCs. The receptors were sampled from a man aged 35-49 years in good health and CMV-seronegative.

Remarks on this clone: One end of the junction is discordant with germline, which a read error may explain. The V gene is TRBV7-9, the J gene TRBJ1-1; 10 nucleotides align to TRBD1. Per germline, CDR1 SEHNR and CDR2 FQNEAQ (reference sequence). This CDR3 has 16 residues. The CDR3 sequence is CSSSFFPTGGPTEAFF. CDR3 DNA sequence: TGTTCCAGCAGCTTTTTCCCGACAGGGGGCCCCACTGAAGCTTTCTTT.

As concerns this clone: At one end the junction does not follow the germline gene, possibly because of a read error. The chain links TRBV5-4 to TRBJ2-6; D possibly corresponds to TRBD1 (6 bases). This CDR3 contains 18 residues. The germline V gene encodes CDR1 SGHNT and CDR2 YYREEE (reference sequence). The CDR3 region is CASSPGQLRSSGANGLTF. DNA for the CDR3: TGTGCCAGCAGCCCCGGACAGCTACGCAGCTCTGGGGCCAACGGCCTGACTTTC.

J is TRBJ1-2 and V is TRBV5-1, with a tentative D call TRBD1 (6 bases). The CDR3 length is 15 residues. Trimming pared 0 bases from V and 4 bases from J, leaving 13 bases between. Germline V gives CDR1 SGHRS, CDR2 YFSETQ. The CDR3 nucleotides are TGCGCCAGCAGCTTGGAGGGGGACATCTCCTATGGCTACACCTTC. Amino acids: CASSLEGDISYGYTF.

Here the CDR3 DNA reads TGTGCCAGCAGCCCGGGATCCTCCTACGAGCAGTACTTC. This translates into CASSPGSSYEQYF. The chain carries TRBV11-3 and TRBJ2-7, with a weak D call TRBD2 (5 bases). The CDR3 sequence is 13 residues long. Between the trimmed V and J ends, which lost 5 bases and 0 bases, there was a span of 8 bases. Germline CDR1 is SGHNT and CDR2 is YENEEA.

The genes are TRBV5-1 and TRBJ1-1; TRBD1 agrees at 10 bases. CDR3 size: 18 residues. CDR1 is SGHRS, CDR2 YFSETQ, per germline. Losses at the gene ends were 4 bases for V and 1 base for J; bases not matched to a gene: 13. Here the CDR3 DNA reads TGCGCCAGCAGCCACCCGGGGACAGGGGCAATTCGGAACACTGAAGCTTTCTTT. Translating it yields CASSHPGTGAIRNTEAFF.

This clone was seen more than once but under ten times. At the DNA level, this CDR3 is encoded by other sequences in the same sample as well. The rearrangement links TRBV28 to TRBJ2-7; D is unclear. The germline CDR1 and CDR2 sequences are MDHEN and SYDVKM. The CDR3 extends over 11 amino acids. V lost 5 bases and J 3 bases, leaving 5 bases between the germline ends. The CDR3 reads CASSLRYEQYF. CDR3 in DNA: TGTGCCAGCAGTCTCCGCTACGAGCAGTACTTC.

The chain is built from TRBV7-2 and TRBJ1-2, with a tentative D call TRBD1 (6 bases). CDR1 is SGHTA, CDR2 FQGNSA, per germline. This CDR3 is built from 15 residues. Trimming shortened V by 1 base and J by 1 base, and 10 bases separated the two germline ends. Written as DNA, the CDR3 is TGTGCCAGCAGCTTAGGTGGACAGATTAACTATGGCTACACCTTC. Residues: CASSLGGQINYGYTF.

DNA of the CDR3: TGCAGCGTTGAGGGAGGTAGCGGGATCGCCTACGAGCAGTACTTC. The encoded protein is CSVEGGSGIAYEQYF. This chain connects TRBV29-1 to TRBJ2-7, with 8 positions matching TRBD2. CDR1 is SQVTM and CDR2 is ANQGSEA in the germline V gene. Germline trimming cut 3 bases from V and 2 bases from J; bases unmatched to any gene: 9. The CDR3 has 15 amino acids.

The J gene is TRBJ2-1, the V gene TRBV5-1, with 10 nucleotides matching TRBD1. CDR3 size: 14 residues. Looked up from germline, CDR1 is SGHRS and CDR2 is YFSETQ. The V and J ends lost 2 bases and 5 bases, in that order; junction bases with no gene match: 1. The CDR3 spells CASSLGTGDNEQFF. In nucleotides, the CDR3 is TGCGCCAGCAGCTTAGGGACAGGGGACAATGAGCAGTTCTTC.

Here the CDR3 reads CASSDYSGADTQYF. The CDR3 nucleotides read TGCGCCAGCAGCGATTACTCGGGAGCAGATACGCAGTATTTT. This chain links TRBV4-1 with TRBJ2-3, with a tentative D call TRBD2 (6 bases). This CDR3 contains 14 residues. Between the trimmed V and J ends, which lost 5 bases and 4 bases, there was a span of 13 bases. From germline, CDR1 is MGHRA and CDR2 YSYEKL.

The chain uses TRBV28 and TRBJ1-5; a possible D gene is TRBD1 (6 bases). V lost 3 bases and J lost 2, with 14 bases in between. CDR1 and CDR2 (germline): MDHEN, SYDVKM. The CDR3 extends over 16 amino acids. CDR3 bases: TGTGCCAGCAGTTTGGGGGCCCTAGGAGGCAATCAGCCCCAGCATTTT. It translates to CASSLGALGGNQPQHF. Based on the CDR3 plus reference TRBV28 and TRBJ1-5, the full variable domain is DVKVTQSSRYLVKRTGEKVFLECVQDMDHENMFWYRQDPGLGLRLIYFSYDVKMKEKGDIPEGYSVSREKKERFSLILESASTNQTSMYLCASSLGALGGNQPQHFGDGTRLSIL.

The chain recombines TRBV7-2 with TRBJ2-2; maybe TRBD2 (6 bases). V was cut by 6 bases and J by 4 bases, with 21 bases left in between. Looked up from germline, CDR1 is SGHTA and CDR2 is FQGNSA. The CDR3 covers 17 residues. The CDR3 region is CASSFPPYEEGTGELFF. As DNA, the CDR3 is TGTGCCAGCAGTTTTCCGCCCTATGAGGAGGGCACCGGGGAGCTGTTTTTT.

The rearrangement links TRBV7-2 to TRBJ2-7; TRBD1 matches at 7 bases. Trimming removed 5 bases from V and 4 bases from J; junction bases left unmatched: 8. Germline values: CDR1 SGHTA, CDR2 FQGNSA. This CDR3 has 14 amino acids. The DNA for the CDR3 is TGTGCCAGCAGCCCCTGGGACAGTCATTACGAGCAGTACTTC. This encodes CASSPWDSHYEQYF.

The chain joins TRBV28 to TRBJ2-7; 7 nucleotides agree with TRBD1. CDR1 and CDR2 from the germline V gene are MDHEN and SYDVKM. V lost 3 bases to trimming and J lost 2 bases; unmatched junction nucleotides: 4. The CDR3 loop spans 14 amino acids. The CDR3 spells CASSFMTGTYEQYF. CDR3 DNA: TGTGCCAGCAGTTTCATGACAGGGACCTACGAGCAGTACTTC. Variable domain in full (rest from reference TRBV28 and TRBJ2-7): DVKVTQSSRYLVKRTGEKVFLECVQDMDHENMFWYRQDPGLGLRLIYFSYDVKMKEKGDIPEGYSVSREKKERFSLILESASTNQTSMYLCASSFMTGTYEQYFGPGTRLTVT.

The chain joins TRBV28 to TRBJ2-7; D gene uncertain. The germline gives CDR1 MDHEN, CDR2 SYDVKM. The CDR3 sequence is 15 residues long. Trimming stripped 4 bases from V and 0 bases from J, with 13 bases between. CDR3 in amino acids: CASSSALTSSYEQYF. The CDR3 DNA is TGTGCCAGCAGTTCCGCACTAACCAGCTCCTACGAGCAGTACTTC. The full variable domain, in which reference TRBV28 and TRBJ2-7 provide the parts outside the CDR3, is DVKVTQSSRYLVKRTGEKVFLECVQDMDHENMFWYRQDPGLGLRLIYFSYDVKMKEKGDIPEGYSVSREKKERFSLILESASTNQTSMYLCASSSALTSSYEQYFGPGTRLTVT.

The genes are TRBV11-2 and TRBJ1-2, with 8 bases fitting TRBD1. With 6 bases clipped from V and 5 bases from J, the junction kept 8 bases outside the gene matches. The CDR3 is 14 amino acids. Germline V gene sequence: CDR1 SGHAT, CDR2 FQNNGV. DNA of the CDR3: TGTGCCAGCAGAAGGCAGGGGGCAGGGTATGGCTACACCTTC. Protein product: CASRRQGAGYGYTF.

CDR3 DNA sequence: TGCGCCAGCAGCTTTCAAGCGGGAGGGCGGACCGGGGAGCTGTTTTTT. This gives the protein CASSFQAGGRTGELFF. The chain is built from TRBV5-1 and TRBJ2-2; 10 bases line up with TRBD2. Germline V gene lookup returns CDR1 SGHRS and CDR2 YFSETQ. The CDR3 runs 16 residues. J lost 5 bases, V lost 2 bases, and 6 bases had no gene match. The variable domain in full, completed from reference TRBV5-1 and TRBJ2-2, reads KAGVTQTPRYLIKTRGQQVTLSCSPISGHRSVSWYQQTPGQGLQFLFEYFSETQRNKGNFPGRFSGRQFSNSRSEMNVSTLELGDSALYLCASSFQAGGRTGELFFGEGSRLTVL.

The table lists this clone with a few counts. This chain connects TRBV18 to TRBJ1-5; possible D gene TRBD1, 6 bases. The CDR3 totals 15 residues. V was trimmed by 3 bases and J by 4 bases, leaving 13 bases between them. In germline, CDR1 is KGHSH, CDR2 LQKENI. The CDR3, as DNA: TGTGCCAGCTCACCCCAGGGGACAAGTAATCAGCCCCAGCATTTT. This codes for CASSPQGTSNQPQHF. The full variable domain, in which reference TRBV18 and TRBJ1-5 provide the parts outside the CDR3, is NAGVMQNPRHLVRRRGQEARLRCSPMKGHSHVYWYRQLPEEGLKFMVYLQKENIIDESGMPKERFSAEFPKEGPSILRIQQVVRGDSAAYFCASSPQGTSNQPQHFGDGTRLSIL.

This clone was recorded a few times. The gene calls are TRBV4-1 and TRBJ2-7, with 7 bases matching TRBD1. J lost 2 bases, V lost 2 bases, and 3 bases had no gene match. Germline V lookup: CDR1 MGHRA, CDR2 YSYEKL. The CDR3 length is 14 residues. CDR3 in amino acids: CASSQRQGTYEQYF. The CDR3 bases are TGCGCCAGCAGCCAAAGACAGGGAACCTACGAGCAGTACTTC.

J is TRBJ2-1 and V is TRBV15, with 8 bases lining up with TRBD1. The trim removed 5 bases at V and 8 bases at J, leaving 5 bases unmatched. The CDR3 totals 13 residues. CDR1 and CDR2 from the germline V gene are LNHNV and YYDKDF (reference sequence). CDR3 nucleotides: TGTGCCACCAGCGGGATGACAGGGGATGAGCAGTTCTTC. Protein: CATSGMTGDEQFF.

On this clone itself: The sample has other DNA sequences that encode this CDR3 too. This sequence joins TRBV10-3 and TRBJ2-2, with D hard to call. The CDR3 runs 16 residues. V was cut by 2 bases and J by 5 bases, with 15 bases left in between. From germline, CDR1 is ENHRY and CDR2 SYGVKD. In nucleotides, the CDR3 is TGTGCCATCAGTGAGCGAAGCGCCCTTGGGACCGGGGAGCTGTTTTTT. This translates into CAISERSALGTGELFF.

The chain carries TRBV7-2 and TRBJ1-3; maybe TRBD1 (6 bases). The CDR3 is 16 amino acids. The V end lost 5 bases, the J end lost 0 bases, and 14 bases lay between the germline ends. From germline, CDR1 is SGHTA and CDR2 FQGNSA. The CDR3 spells CASSPRTASSGNTIYF. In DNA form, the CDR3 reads TGTGCCAGCAGCCCGAGGACAGCATCCTCTGGAAACACCATATATTTT.